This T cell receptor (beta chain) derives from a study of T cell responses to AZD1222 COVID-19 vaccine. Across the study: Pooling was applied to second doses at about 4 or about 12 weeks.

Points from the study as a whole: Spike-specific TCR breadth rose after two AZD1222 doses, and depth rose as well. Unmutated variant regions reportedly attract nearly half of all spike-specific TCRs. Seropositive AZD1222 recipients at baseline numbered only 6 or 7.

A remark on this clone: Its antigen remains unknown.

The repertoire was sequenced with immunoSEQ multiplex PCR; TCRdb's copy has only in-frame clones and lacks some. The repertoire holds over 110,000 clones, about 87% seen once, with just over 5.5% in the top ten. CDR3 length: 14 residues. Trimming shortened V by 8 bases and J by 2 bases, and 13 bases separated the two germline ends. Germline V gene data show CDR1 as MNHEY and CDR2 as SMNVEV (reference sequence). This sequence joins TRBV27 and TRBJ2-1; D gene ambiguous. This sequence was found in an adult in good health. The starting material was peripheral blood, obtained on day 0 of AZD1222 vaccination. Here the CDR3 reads CASSTQITYNEQFF. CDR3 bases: TGTGCCAGCTCAACACAGATTACCTACAATGAGCAGTTCTTC.